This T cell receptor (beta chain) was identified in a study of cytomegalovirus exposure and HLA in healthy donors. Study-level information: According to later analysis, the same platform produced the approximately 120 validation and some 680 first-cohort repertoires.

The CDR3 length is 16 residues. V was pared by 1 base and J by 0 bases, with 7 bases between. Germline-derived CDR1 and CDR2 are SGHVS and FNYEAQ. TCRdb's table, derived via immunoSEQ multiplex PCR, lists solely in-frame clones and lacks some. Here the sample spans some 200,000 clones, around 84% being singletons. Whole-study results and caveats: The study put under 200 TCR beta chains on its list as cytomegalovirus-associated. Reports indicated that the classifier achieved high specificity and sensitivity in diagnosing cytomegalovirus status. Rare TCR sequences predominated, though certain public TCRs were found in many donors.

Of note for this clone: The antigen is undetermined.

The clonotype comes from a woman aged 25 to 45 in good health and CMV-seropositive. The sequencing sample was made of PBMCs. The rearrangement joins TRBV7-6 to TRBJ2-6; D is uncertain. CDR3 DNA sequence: TGTGCCAGCAGCTTAGGCGTTAGCTCTGGGGCCAACGTCCTGACTTTC. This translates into CASSLGVSSGANVLTF. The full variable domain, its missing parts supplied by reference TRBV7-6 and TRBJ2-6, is GAGVSQSPRYKVTKRGQDVALRCDPISGHVSLYWYRQALGQGPEFLTYFNYEAQQDKSGLPNDRFSAERPEGSISTLTIQRTEQRDSAMYRCASSLGVSSGANVLTFGAGSRLTVL.